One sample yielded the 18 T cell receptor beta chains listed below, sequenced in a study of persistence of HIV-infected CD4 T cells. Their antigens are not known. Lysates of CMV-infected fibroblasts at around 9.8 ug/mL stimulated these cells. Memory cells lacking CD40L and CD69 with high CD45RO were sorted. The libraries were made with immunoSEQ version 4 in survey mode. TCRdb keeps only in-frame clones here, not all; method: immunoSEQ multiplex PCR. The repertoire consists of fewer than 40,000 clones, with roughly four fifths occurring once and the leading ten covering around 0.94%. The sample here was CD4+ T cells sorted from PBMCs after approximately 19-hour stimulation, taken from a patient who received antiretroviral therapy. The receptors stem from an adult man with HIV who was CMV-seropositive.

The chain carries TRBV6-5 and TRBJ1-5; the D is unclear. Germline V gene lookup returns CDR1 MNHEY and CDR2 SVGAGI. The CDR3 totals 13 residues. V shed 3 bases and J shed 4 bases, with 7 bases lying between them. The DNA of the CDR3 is TGTGCCAGCAGTTATGGACGAAATCAGCCCCAGCATTTT. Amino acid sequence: CASSYGRNQPQHF.

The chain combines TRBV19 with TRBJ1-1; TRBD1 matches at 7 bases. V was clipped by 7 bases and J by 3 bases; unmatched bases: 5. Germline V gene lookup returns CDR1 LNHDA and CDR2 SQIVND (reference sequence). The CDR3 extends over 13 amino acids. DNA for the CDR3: TGTGCCAGTACCGGGACAGCCCACACTGAAGCTTTCTTT. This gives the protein CASTGTAHTEAFF.

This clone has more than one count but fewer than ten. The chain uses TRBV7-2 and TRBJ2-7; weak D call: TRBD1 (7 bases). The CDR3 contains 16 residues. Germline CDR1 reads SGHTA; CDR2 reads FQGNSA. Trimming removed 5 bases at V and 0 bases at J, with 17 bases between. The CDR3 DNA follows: TGTGCCAGCAGCCCCCGACAGGGACTCCGCTCCTACGAGCAGTACTTC. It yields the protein CASSPRQGLRSYEQYF.

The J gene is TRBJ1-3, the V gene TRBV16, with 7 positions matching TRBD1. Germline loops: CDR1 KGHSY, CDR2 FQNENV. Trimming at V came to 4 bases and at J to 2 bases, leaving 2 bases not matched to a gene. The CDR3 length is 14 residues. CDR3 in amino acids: CASSPQGAGNTIYF. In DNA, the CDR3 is TGTGCCAGCAGCCCGCAGGGGGCTGGAAACACCATATATTTT.

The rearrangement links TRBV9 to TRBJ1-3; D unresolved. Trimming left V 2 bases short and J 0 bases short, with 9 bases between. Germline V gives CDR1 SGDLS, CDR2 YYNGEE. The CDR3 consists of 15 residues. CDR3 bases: TGTGCCAGCAGCGTTGGCCTTTCCTCTGGAAACACCATATATTTT. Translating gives CASSVGLSSGNTIYF.

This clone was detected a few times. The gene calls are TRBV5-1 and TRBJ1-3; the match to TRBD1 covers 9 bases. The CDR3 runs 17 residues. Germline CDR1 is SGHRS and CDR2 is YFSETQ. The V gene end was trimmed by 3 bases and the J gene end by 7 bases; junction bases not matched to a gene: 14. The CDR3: CASSWTGASAPRNTIYF. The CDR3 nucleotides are TGCGCCAGCAGCTGGACAGGGGCCTCGGCTCCTCGGAACACCATATATTTT.

The CDR3 sequence is CASSRSYHSTDTQYF. Here the CDR3 DNA reads TGCGCCAGCAGCCGTTCGTACCACAGCACAGATACGCAGTATTTT. This chain connects TRBV5-1 to TRBJ2-3; D ambiguous. V gave up 4 bases and J gave up 0 bases, with 12 bases separating them. Germline V gene data show CDR1 as SGHRS and CDR2 as YFSETQ. The CDR3 consists of 15 residues.

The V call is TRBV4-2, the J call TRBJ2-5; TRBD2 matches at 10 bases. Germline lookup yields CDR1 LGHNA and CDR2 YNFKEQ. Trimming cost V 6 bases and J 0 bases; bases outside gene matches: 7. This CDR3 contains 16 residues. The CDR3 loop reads CASSPTSGKYQETQYF. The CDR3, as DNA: TGTGCCAGCAGTCCTACTAGCGGGAAGTACCAAGAGACCCAGTACTTC.

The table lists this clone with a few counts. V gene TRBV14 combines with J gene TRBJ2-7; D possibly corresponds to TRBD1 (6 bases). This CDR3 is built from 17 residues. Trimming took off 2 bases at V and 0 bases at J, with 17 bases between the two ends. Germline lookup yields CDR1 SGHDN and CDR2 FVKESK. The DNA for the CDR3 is TGTGCCAGCAGCCAACCGCTGGGGGCCAGTCGCTCCTACGAGCAGTACTTC. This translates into CASSQPLGASRSYEQYF.

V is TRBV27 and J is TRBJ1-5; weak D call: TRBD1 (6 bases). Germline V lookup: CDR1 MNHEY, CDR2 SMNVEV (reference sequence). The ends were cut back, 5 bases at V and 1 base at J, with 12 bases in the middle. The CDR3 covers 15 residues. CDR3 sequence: CASSPQGRSNQPQHF. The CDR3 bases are TGTGCCAGCAGTCCACAGGGTAGGAGCAATCAGCCCCAGCATTTT.

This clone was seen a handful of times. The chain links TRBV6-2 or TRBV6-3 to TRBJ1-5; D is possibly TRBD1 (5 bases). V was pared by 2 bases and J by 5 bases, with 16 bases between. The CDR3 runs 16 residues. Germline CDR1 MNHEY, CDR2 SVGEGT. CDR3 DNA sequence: TGTGCCAGCAGTTACGTCCCGGGACGGGGGGATCAGCCCCAGCATTTT. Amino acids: CASSYVPGRGDQPQHF.

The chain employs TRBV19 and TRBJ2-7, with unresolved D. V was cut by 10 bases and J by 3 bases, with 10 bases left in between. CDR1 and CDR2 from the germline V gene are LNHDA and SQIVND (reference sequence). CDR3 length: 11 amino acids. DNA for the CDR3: TGTGCCACGCAACAGAACTACGAGCAGTACTTC. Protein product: CATQQNYEQYF.

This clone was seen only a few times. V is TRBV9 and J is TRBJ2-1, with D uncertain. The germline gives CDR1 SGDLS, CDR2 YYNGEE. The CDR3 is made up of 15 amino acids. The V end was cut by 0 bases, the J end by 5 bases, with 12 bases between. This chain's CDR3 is CASSVGPMVDNEQFF. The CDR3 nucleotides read TGTGCCAGCAGCGTAGGCCCAATGGTGGACAATGAGCAGTTCTTC.

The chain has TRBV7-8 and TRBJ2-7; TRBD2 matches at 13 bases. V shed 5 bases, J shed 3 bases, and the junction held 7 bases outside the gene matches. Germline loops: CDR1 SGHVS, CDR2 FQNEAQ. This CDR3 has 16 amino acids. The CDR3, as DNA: TGTGCCAGCAGCCTACATGGACTAGCGGGGGACTACGAGCAGTACTTC. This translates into CASSLHGLAGDYEQYF.

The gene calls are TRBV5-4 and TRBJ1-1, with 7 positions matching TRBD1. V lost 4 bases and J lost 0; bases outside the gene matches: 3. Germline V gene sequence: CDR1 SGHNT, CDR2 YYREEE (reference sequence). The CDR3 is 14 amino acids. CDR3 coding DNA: TGTGCCAGCAGCCACAGGGGTATGAACACTGAAGCTTTCTTT. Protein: CASSHRGMNTEAFF.

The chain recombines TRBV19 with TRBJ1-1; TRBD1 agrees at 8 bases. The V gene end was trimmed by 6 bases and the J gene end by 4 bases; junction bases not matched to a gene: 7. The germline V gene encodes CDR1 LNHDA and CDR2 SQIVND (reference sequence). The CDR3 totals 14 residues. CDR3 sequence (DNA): TGTGCCAGTAGCCCGACAGGGGCTCGCACTGAAGCTTTCTTT. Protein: CASSPTGARTEAFF.

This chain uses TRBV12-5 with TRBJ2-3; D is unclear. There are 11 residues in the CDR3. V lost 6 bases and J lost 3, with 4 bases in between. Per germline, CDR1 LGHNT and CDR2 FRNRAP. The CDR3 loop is CASGQTDTQYF. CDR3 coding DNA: TGTGCTAGTGGGCAAACAGATACGCAGTATTTT. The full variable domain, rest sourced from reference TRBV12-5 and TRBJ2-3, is DARVTQTPRHKVTEMGQEVTMRCQPILGHNTVFWYRQTMMQGLELLAYFRNRAPLDDSGMPKDRFSAEMPDATLATLKIQPSEPRDSAVYFCASGQTDTQYFGPGTRLTVL.

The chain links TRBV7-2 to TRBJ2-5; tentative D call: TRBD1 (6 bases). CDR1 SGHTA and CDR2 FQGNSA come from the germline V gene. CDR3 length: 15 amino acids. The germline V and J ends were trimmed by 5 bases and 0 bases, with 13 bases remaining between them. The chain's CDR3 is CASSPGHAYQETQYF. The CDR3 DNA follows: TGTGCCAGCAGCCCGGGACACGCGTACCAAGAGACCCAGTACTTC.